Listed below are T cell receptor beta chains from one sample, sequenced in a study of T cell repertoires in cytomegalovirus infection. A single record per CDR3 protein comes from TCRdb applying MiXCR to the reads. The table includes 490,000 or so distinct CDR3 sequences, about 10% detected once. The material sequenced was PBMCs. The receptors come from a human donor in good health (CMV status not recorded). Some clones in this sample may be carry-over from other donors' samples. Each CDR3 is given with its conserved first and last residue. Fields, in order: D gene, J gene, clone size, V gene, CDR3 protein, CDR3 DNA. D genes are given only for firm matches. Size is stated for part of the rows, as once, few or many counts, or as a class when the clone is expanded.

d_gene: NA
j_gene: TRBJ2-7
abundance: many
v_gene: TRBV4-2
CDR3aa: CASRPDGAYEQYF
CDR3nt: TGTGCCAGCCGCCCTGACGGTGCCTACGAGCAGTACTTC

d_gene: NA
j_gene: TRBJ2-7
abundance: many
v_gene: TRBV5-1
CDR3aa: CASSDRSSYEQYF
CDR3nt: TGCGCCAGCAGTGACAGGAGCTCCTACGAGCAGTACTTC

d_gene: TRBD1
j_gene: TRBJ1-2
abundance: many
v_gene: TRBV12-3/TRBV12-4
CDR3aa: CASSLGTGIGYTF
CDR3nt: TGTGCCAGCAGTTTGGGGACAGGGATAGGCTACACCTTC

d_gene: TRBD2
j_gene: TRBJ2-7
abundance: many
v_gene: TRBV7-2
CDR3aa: CASSLRLAGPYEQYF
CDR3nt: TGTGCCAGCAGCTTGCGCCTAGCGGGACCCTACGAGCAGTACTTC

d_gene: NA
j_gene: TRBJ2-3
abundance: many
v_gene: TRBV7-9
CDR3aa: CASRPQGSTDTQYF
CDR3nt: TGTGCCAGCAGACCCCAGGGTAGCACAGATACGCAGTATTTT

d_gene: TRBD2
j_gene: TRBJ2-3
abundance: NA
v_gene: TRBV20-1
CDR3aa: CSARERGKSTDTQYF
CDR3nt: TGCAGTGCGCGGGAGAGGGGAAAGAGCACAGATACGCAGTATTTT

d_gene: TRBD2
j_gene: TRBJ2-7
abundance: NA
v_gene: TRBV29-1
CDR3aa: CSVLAGVVDEQYF
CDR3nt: TGCAGCGTGTTAGCGGGAGTGGTTGACGAGCAGTACTTC

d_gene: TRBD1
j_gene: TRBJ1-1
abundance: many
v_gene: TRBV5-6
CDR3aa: CASRPTGEDTEAFF
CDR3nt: TGTGCCAGCAGACCCACAGGGGAGGACACTGAAGCTTTCTTT

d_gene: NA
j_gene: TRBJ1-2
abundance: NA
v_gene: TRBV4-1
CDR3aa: CASSQEGQTVGYTF
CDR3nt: TGCGCCAGCAGCCAGGAAGGGCAGACAGTCGGCTACACCTTC

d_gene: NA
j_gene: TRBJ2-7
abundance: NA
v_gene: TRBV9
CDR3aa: CASSAGEGYEQYF
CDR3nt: TGTGCCAGCAGCGCGGGAGAGGGCTACGAGCAGTACTTC

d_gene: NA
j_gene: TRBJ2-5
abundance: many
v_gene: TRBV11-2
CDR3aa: CASSLDRGARPEETQYF
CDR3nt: TGTGCCAGCAGCTTAGATCGGGGGGCCCGCCCCGAAGAGACCCAGTACTTC

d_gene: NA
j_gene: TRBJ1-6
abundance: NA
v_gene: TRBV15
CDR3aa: CATSRDRVPTPLHF
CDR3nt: TGTGCCACCAGCAGAGATAGGGTCCCAACACCCCTCCACTTT

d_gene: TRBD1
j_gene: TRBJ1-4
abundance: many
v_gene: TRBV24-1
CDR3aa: CATSDSDRGKNEKLFF
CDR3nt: TGTGCCACCAGTGACTCAGACAGGGGTAAGAATGAAAAACTGTTTTTT

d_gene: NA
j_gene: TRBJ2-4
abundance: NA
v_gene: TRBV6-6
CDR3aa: CASSYSIAKNIQYF
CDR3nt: TGTGCCAGCAGTTACTCCATAGCCAAAAACATTCAGTACTTC

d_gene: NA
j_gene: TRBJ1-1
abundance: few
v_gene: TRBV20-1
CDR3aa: CSATDPGRSTEAFF
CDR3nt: TGCAGTGCTACCGACCCGGGAAGGTCCACTGAAGCTTTCTTT

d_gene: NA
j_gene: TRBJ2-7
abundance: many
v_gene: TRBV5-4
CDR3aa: CASSLFPGEQYF
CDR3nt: TGTGCCAGCAGCTTGTTTCCGGGCGAGCAGTACTTC

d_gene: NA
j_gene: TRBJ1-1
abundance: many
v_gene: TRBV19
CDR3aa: CASSMGADEAFF
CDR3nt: TGTGCCAGTAGTATGGGAGCCGATGAAGCTTTCTTT

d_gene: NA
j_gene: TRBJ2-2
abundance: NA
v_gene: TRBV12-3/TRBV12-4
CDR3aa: CASSYGGPGELFF
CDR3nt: TGTGCCAGCAGTTATGGGGGACCCGGGGAGCTGTTTTTT

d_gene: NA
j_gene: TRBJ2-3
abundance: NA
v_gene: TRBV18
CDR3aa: CASSLDTPNTQYF
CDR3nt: TGTGCCAGCTCCCTTGACACTCCCAATACGCAGTATTTT

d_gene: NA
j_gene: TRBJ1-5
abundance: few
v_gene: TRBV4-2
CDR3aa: CASSQDKDQPQHF
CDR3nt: TGTGCCAGCAGCCAAGATAAGGATCAGCCCCAGCATTTT

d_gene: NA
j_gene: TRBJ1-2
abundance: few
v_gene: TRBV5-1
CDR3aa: CASSGQSGDGYTF
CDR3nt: TGCGCCAGCAGTGGACAGAGTGGCGATGGCTACACCTTC

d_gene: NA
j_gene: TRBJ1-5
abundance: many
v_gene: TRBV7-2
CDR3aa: CASRPAGYNQPQHF
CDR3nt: TGTGCCAGCAGGCCGGCGGGGTACAATCAGCCCCAGCATTTT

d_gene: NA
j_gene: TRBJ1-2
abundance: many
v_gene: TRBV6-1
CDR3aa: CASSEGDWDRLYGYTF
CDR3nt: TGTGCCAGCAGCGAGGGGGATTGGGACCGACTCTATGGCTACACCTTC

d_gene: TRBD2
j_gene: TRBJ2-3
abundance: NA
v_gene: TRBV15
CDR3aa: CATSIGGDTDTQYF
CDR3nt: TGTGCCACCAGCATCGGGGGGGACACAGATACGCAGTATTTT

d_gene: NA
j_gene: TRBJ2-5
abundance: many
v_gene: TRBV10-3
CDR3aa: CAISQGGRETQYF
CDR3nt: TGTGCCATCAGTCAAGGGGGGCGGGAGACCCAGTACTTC

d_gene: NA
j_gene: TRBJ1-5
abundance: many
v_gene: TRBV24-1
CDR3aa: CATSDWTANQPQHF
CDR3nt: TGTGCCACCAGTGATTGGACAGCTAATCAGCCCCAGCATTTT

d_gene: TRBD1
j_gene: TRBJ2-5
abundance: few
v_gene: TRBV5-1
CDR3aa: CASSLGQASETQYF
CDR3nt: TGCGCCAGCAGTTTAGGACAGGCGTCCGAGACCCAGTACTTC

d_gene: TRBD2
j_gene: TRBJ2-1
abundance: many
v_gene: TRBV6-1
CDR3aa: CASSFLAGGSNEQFF
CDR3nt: TGTGCCAGCAGTTTTCTAGCGGGAGGGAGCAATGAGCAGTTCTTC

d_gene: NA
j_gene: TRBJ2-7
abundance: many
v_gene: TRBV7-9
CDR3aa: CASSGTLPGEQYF
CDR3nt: TGTGCCAGCAGCGGGACTTTACCCGGCGAGCAGTACTTC

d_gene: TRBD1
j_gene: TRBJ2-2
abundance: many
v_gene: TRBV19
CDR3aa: CASRRGTGGTGELFF
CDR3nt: TGTGCCAGTAGGCGCGGGACAGGGGGCACCGGGGAGCTGTTTTTT

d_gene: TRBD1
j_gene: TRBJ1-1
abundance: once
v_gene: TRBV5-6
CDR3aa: CASSLQGARWTEAFF
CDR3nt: TGTGCCAGCAGCTTACAGGGGGCGCGATGGACTGAAGCTTTCTTT

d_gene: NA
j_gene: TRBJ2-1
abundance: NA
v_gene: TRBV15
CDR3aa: CATSRARRSSYNEQFF
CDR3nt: TGTGCCACCAGCAGAGCGCGCAGGTCAAGCTACAATGAGCAGTTCTTC

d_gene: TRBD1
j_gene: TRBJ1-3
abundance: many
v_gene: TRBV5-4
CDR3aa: CASSLGGTAGGNTIYF
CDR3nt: TGTGCCAGCAGCTTGGGGGGGACAGCGGGCGGAAACACCATATATTTT

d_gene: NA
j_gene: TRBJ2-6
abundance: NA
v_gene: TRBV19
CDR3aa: CASSRRISGANVLTF
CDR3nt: TGTGCCAGTAGTAGGAGGATCTCTGGGGCCAACGTCCTGACTTTC

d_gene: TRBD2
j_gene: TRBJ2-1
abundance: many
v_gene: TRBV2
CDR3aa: CASSEGTSGRASEQFF
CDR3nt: TGTGCCAGCAGTGAAGGAACTAGCGGGAGGGCATCTGAGCAGTTCTTC

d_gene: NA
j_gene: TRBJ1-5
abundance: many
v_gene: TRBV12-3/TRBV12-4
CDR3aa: CASSLSRRLNQPQHF
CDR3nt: TGTGCCAGCAGTTTAAGTCGCAGGCTCAATCAGCCCCAGCATTTT

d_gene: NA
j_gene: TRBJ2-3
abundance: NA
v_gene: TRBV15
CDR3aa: CATSRDGGIGTDTQYF
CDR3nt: TGTGCCACCAGCAGAGATGGTGGGATCGGCACAGATACGCAGTATTTT

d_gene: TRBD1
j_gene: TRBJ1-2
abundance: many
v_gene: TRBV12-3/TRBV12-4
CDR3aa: CASSWGDREGYTF
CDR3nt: TGTGCCAGCAGTTGGGGGGACAGGGAGGGCTACACCTTC

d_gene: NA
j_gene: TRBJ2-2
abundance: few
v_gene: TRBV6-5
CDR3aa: CASSYGVRAVFIHGELFF
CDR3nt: TGTGCCAGCAGTTACGGGGTCCGGGCCGTATTCATCCACGGGGAGCTGTTTTTT

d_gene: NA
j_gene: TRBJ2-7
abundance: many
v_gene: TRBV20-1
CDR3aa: CSARDFKGSPTHEQYF
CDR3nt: TGCAGTGCTAGAGATTTTAAGGGAAGTCCCACCCACGAGCAGTACTTC

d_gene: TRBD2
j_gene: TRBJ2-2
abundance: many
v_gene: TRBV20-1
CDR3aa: CSARDSSGGQNANTGELFF
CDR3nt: TGCAGTGCTAGAGACTCTAGCGGGGGTCAGAACGCGAACACCGGGGAGCTGTTTTTT

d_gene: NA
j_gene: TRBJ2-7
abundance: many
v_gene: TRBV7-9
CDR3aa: CASSLGAGYSHEQYF
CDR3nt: TGTGCCAGCAGCTTAGGGGCCGGGTACTCCCACGAGCAGTACTTC

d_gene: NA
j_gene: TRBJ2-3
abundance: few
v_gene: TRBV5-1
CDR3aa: CASSPEVTDTQYF
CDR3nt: TGCGCCAGCAGCCCAGAAGTCACAGATACGCAGTATTTT

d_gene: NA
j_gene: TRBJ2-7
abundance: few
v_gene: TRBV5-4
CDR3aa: CASSLSGRYEQYF
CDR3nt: TGTGCCAGCAGCTTGAGCGGTCGGTACGAGCAGTACTTC

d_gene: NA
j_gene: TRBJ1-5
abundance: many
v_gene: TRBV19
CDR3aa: CASSSQAGRHQPQHF
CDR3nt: TGTGCCAGTAGTAGCCAAGCAGGGCGGCATCAGCCCCAGCATTTT

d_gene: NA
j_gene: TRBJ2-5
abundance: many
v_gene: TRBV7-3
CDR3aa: CASSLSNELGETQYF
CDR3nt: TGTGCCAGCAGCCTCTCGAATGAGCTCGGGGAGACCCAGTACTTC

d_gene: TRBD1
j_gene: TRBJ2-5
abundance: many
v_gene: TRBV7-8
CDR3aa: CASSSRGGSGETQYF
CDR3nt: TGTGCCAGCAGCTCGAGAGGGGGCAGCGGAGAGACCCAGTACTTC